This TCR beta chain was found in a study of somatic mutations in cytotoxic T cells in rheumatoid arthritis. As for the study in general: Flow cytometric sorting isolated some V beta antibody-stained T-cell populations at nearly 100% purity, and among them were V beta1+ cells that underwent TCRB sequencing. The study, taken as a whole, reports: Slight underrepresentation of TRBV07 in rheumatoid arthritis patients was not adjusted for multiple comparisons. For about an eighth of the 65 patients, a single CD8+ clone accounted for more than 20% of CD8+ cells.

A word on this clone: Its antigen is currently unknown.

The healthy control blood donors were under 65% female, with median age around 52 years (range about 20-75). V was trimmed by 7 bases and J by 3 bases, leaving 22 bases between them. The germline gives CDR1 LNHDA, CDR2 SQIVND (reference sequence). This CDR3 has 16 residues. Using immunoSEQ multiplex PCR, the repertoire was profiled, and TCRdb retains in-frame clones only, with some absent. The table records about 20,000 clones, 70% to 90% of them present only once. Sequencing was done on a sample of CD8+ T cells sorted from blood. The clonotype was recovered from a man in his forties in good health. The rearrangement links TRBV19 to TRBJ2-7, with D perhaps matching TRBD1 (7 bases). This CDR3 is CASKTEGARGDYEQYF. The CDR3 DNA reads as TGTGCCAGTAAGACGGAGGGGGCGCGAGGTGACTACGAGCAGTACTTC.